The sequence of this T cell receptor beta chain was determined in a study of blood T cell repertoires in COVID-19. At the level of the study: The study drew acute and convalescent COVID-19 samples from the United States, Italy and Spain. Sources were T cells, B-cell-depleted T cells, or PBMCs; the material itself was cDNA or gDNA.

Germline CDR1 ENHRY, CDR2 SYGVKD. The CDR3 has 12 residues. V lost 5 bases to trimming and J lost 5 bases; unmatched junction nucleotides: 2. Original processing methods: It was from reference gene primer amplification that nucleated cell counts were estimated. The table came from immunoSEQ multiplex PCR; TCRdb's copy has only in-frame clones and leaves some out. Clone size and the V and J calls come from that table; the DNA yielded D and trimming. This table has just under 90,000 clones, approximately 89% appearing once. The clonotype originates from a man aged 55 to 70 with acute or convalescent COVID-19. Sequencing was done on a sample of peripheral blood. The rearrangement joins TRBV10-3 to TRBJ2-5; TRBD2 matches 7 bases. The CDR3 here is CAISQGGETQYF. CDR3 coding DNA: TGTGCCATCAGTCAGGGAGGGGAGACCCAGTACTTC.